This is a list of T cell receptor beta chains from one sample in a study of cytomegalovirus exposure and HLA in healthy donors. Repertoires were generated with immunoSEQ multiplex PCR, while TCRdb's copy carries only in-frame clones and drops some. This table has 160,000 or so clones, roughly 80% appearing once. Sequenced: PBMCs. These receptors were collected from a man between 25 and 39 years old in good health and CMV-seropositive. The CDR3 runs from the conserved cysteine through the conserved F or W. A D gene is named only where the DNA matches it firmly. The size field is filled for only some rows; it gives once, few, many or a size class.

TRBV9,TRBJ2-3,15,NA,TRBD2,CASSSTSGGHGTQYF,TGTGCCAGCAGCTCGACTAGCGGGGGGCACGGTACGCAGTATTTT
TRBV19,TRBJ2-7,13,NA,NA,CASRLTGTYEQYF,TGTGCCAGTAGGCTGACAGGTACCTACGAGCAGTACTTC
TRBV2,TRBJ2-7,15,NA,TRBD1,CASKIETGVLSEQYF,TGTGCCAGCAAGATTGAGACAGGGGTCCTTTCCGAGCAGTACTTC
TRBV29-1,TRBJ1-1,12,NA,NA,CSVEFLQAEAFF,TGCAGCGTTGAATTTCTCCAGGCTGAAGCTTTCTTT
TRBV11-2,TRBJ1-3,18,few,TRBD1,CASSLNRRGGYSGNTIYF,TGTGCCAGCAGCTTAAATCGGAGAGGGGGCTACTCTGGAAACACCATATATTTT
TRBV29-1,TRBJ2-7,13,NA,NA,CSVARRLSYEQYF,TGCAGCGTTGCACGGCGGTTGTCCTACGAGCAGTACTTC
TRBV28,TRBJ1-1,12,NA,NA,CASSLDNNEAFF,TGTGCCAGCAGTTTAGACAACAATGAAGCTTTCTTT
TRBV30,TRBJ2-1,11,NA,NA,CAWRRGNEQFF,TGTGCCTGGAGAAGGGGTAATGAGCAGTTCTTC
TRBV5-4,TRBJ2-7,15,NA,NA,CASSASGTPIYEQYF,TGTGCCAGCAGCGCATCCGGGACACCCATTTACGAGCAGTACTTC
TRBV6-4,TRBJ2-1,17,few,TRBD2,CASSELGGVSPYNEQFF,TGTGCCAGCAGCGAATTGGGGGGGGTAAGTCCCTACAATGAGCAGTTCTTC
TRBV2,TRBJ2-7,15,NA,TRBD2,CASSLTLAGPYEQYF,TGTGCCAGCAGCCTGACTCTAGCGGGGCCCTACGAGCAGTACTTC
TRBV5-5,TRBJ2-5,14,NA,TRBD2,CASNRGGLGETQYF,TGTGCCAGCAATCGCGGGGGGCTCGGGGAGACCCAGTACTTC
TRBV29-1,TRBJ2-7,14,NA,NA,CSGGGGGATYEQYF,TGCAGCGGCGGGGGCGGGGGAGCTACCTACGAGCAGTACTTC
TRBV13,TRBJ2-7,15,NA,NA,CASSLGYRGSYEQYF,TGTGCCAGCAGCTTAGGGTACCGGGGCTCCTACGAGCAGTACTTC
TRBV28,TRBJ1-5,13,NA,TRBD1,CASTRTGAGPQHF,TGTGCCAGCACAAGGACAGGGGCTGGACCCCAGCATTTT
TRBV28,TRBJ1-6,16,NA,TRBD1,CASSFSGQGLGSPLHF,TGTGCCAGCAGTTTTTCGGGACAGGGGTTGGGTTCACCCCTCCACTTT
TRBV29-1,TRBJ2-5,12,NA,TRBD1,CSVQTGEETQYF,TGCAGCGTCCAGACAGGGGAAGAGACCCAGTACTTC
TRBV6-1,TRBJ2-5,12,NA,NA,CASSELRATQYF,TGTGCCAGCAGTGAATTACGAGCGACCCAGTACTTC
TRBV30,TRBJ2-1,15,NA,TRBD2,CAWSVPGGADNEQFF,TGTGCCTGGAGTGTACCGGGGGGGGCCGACAATGAGCAGTTCTTC
TRBV6-1,TRBJ1-6,13,NA,NA,CASGERGNSPLHF,TGTGCCAGCGGTGAACGGGGGAATTCACCCCTCCACTTT
TRBV2,TRBJ2-7,14,once,NA,CASSAGRGSDEQYF,TGTGCCAGCAGTGCGGGACGGGGGTCGGACGAGCAGTACTTC
TRBV7-9,TRBJ2-1,15,NA,NA,CASSQTGPIQGEQFF,TGTGCCAGCAGCCAGACCGGACCGATCCAGGGTGAGCAGTTCTTC
TRBV27,TRBJ1-6,13,few,NA,CASSYRVYSPLHF,TGTGCCAGCAGTTACAGGGTCTACTCACCCCTCCACTTT
TRBV5-1,TRBJ2-1,13,NA,TRBD2,CASQGLANNEQFF,TGCGCCAGTCAAGGACTAGCGAACAATGAGCAGTTCTTC
TRBV29-1,TRBJ2-7,14,once,NA,CSVEGPQETYEQYF,TGCAGCGTTGAAGGTCCCCAGGAAACCTACGAGCAGTACTTC
TRBV4-3,TRBJ2-6,13,few,NA,CASSPTGANVLTF,TGCGCCAGCAGCCCCACTGGGGCCAACGTCCTGACTTTC
TRBV4-1,TRBJ1-1,13,NA,TRBD1,CASSLTGALEAFF,TGCGCCAGCAGCTTGACAGGGGCCCTTGAAGCTTTCTTT
TRBV19,TRBJ1-1,12,NA,NA,CASSMGPSGAFF,TGTGCCAGTAGTATGGGTCCTTCGGGAGCTTTCTTT
TRBV11-2,TRBJ2-1,18,once,TRBD2,CASSLAWRGAVSYNEQFF,TGTGCCAGCAGCTTAGCGTGGCGGGGGGCAGTCTCCTACAATGAGCAGTTCTTC
TRBV27,TRBJ1-1,14,NA,TRBD1,CASSLPGTGSIAFF,TGTGCCAGCAGTTTACCCGGGACAGGGAGCATAGCTTTCTTT
TRBV9,TRBJ1-4,14,NA,NA,CASSVDPGIEKLFF,TGTGCCAGCAGCGTAGATCCCGGGATTGAAAAACTGTTTTTT
TRBV4-3,TRBJ1-2,13,NA,NA,CASSQDTRGGYTF,TGCGCCAGCAGCCAAGATACTAGAGGTGGCTACACCTTC